Here is one T cell receptor beta chain with its context. These data originate in a study of blood T cell repertoires in COVID-19. Study in general: PBMCs, B-cell-depleted T cells, or T cells provided the cDNA or gDNA that made up the material.

TCRdb keeps only in-frame clones here, not all; method: immunoSEQ multiplex PCR. The sample includes 140,000 to 150,000 clones, 84% seen only once; the top ten take roughly 6.2%. Participant age was roughly 18 to 95 years, and participants resided in fewer than 25 US areas. Shortly before study entry, within 2 weeks, exposed participants had met a COVID-19 case. Germline-derived CDR1 and CDR2 are MGHRA and YSYEKL. The CDR3 sequence is 14 residues long. V was shortened by 0 bases and J by 5 bases, with 8 bases between the two germline ends. The material sequenced was PBMCs or T cells enriched from blood (not recorded which). The chain links TRBV4-1 to TRBJ1-5; D ambiguous. The sequence was collected from a woman aged 45-65 years who had been exposed to COVID-19. The CDR3 protein is CASSQDPGYQPQHF. The CDR3 nucleotides read TGCGCCAGCAGCCAAGACCCGGGATATCAGCCCCAGCATTTT.